This T cell receptor (beta chain) came from a study of blood T cell repertoires in COVID-19. Looking at the study overall: Italy, Spain and the United States were the sources of the convalescent and acute COVID-19 samples. Sources were T cells, B-cell-depleted T cells, or PBMCs; the material itself was cDNA or gDNA.

This clone has a single count. Trimming removed 1 base from V and 3 bases from J, with 12 bases in between. The CDR3 is made up of 15 amino acids. Germline lookup yields CDR1 LGHNA and CDR2 YSLEER. The table came from immunoSEQ multiplex PCR; TCRdb's copy has only in-frame clones and leaves some out. The sample has 300,000 to 400,000 clones; over 75% are singletons. This clonotype was obtained from a woman aged 30 to 39 with acute COVID-19. The chain has TRBV4-3 and TRBJ1-2; a possible D gene is TRBD1 (5 bases). Sequencing was done on a sample of PBMCs or T cells enriched from blood (not recorded which). The CDR3 bases are TGCGCCAGCAGCCAAGGAGCGGGGCTTTACTATGGCTACACCTTC. This gives the protein CASSQGAGLYYGYTF.